Described below is a single T cell receptor beta chain sequence and its context. This clone was counted only a few times. What antigen it recognizes has not been identified. No base qualities exist here, and no much larger clone lies one base off it. Including cysteine and phenylalanine, the CDR3 has 14 amino acids. Only CDR3 DNA remains: 42 bases, in frame from the first base. Trimming takes 3 bases from V and 4 bases from J, and the germline ends sit 13 bases apart. The germline V gene yields LGHNA for CDR1 and YNFKEQ for CDR2. Library generation was performed with the immunoSEQ multiplex PCR assay. Following the manufacturer's protocol, the hsTCRB Kit was used to amplify rearranged TCR beta chain sequences. TCRB libraries were sequenced on an Illumina MiSeq. The authors processed their data as follows. Demultiplexing, trimming and gene mapping were performed with the kit vendor's proprietary platform. TCRdb limited this immuneACCESS table to in-frame rearrangements with V and J called. A share of clones is missing; checked studies link under half to unresolved V genes, and the rest is unexplained. V and J calls and clone size are copied from that table; D and trimming were computed from the DNA. For this sample the table gives about 130,000 clones, of which about four fifths were detected only once. The top ten constitute 5.5% of the sample.

This entry is derived from a study of a mutant IDH1 vaccine in newly diagnosed glioma (dated by TCRdb to 2020 to 2022). In terms of the full investigation: Patients received eight vaccinations in weeks 1, 3, 5, 7, 11, 15, 19 and 23, corresponding to visits V03 through V10. In the chemotherapy-containing groups, vaccination started alongside temozolomide cycles, whereas in patients who had radiotherapy alone it started 4-6 weeks after radiotherapy. The approximately 30 treated patients were approximately 60% male and roughly 40% female, with a mean age of approximately 38 years. Prior to enrollment, standard therapy consisting of radiotherapy alone, temozolomide alone, or radiochemotherapy with temozolomide had been administered to patients, with the combination being received by most patients. Peripheral blood was collected at six visits: V03 (baseline), V05, V07, V10, V12 and V13. Longitudinal TCRB deep sequencing was done for fewer than 30 treated patients, wherever samples were available for exploratory analyses. General study outcomes and caveats: Selection of PBMC samples for TCRB deep sequencing was based on availability. Changes in the top peripheral T cell clonotypes picked up by TCRB sequencing did not appear to be linked to pseudoprogression. The authors stated that sample limitations prevented analyses of patient blood samples from being reproduced. Vaccine-induced immune responses across multiple MHC alleles were detected in about 92% of patients.

The meaning of the sample's time point label: week 11, during vaccination. A 20-mer mutant IDH1 peptide at 300 micrograms in Montanide made up each vaccine dose, which was injected subcutaneously together with topical imiquimod. The donors had newly diagnosed IDH1-mutant astrocytomas of WHO grade 3 or 4 that showed loss of nuclear ATRX. The samples were drawn from NOA16, a multicentre, single-arm, open-label phase I trial in Germany that tested a mutant IDH1 peptide vaccine in humans for the first time. Genomic DNA for TCRB sequencing was extracted from EDTA blood using the DNeasy Blood and Tissue Kit.

This TCR derives from a man aged 35 to 55 with glioma. This chain is built from TRBV4-2 and TRBJ2-7, with a tentative D gene TRBD2 over 5 matching bases. Sequences were derived from PBMCs, sampled from a glioma patient whose treatment included an IDH1 peptide vaccine. The CDR3 protein sequence reads: CASSQAEGAYEQYF. The DNA reads TGTGCCAGCAGCCAGGCCGAGGGCGCGTACGAGCAGTACTTC.